The 24 T cell receptor beta chains below all came from one sample that was sequenced in a study of T cell changes during pregnancy in multiple sclerosis. Sequenced by immunoSEQ multiplex PCR; TCRdb stores in-frame clones only, minus some. Of 100,000 or so clones in the sample, around 94% were seen once. Sequences were derived from peripheral blood, sampled after pregnancy. The receptors shown here come from a female donor in good health, enrolled as a control in a pregnancy study.

As for this clone: An end of the junction differs from the germline gene, which may be a read error. The V call is TRBV27, the J call TRBJ1-2, with D possibly matching TRBD1 (6 bases). Per germline, CDR1 MNHEY and CDR2 SMNVEV (reference sequence). The CDR3 runs 10 residues. Here the CDR3 DNA reads TGTGCCGGCAGGGGAGGTGGCTACACCTTC. Translating gives CAGRGGGYTF.

The chain has TRBV6-6 and TRBJ1-5, with 11 positions matching TRBD1. CDR1 and CDR2 from the germline V gene are MNHNY and SVGAGI (reference sequence). The CDR3 runs to 15 residues. With V trimmed by 6 bases and J by 4 bases, 5 bases remained unmatched. CDR3 nucleotide sequence: TGTGCCAGCAGCCCCCGGGACAGGGGGAATCAGCCCCAGCATTTT. Amino acid sequence: CASSPRDRGNQPQHF.

The V and J genes are TRBV5-1 and TRBJ2-1, with 7 positions matching TRBD2. After removal of 4 bases from V and 4 bases from J, the junction contained 8 bases not matched to a gene. The CDR3 covers 15 residues. CDR1 is SGHRS, CDR2 YFSETQ, per germline. The CDR3 region is CASSLRLATYNEQFF. CDR3 DNA sequence: TGCGCCAGCAGCCTGAGACTAGCCACGTACAATGAGCAGTTCTTC.

V gene TRBV2 combines with J gene TRBJ1-5; a possible D gene is TRBD1 (6 bases). V lost 8 bases and J 2 bases, leaving 22 bases between the germline ends. The CDR3 sequence is 17 residues long. Germline V gene data show CDR1 as SNHLY and CDR2 as FYNNEI. The CDR3 DNA sequence: TGTGCCAGCGCGGGGGCGCAACGGACATTGGGCAATCAGCCCCAGCATTTT. This encodes CASAGAQRTLGNQPQHF.

This chain links TRBV5-1 with TRBJ2-1, with a possible D match to TRBD2 (5 bases). This CDR3 spans 14 amino acids. Germline loops: CDR1 SGHRS, CDR2 YFSETQ. Trimming took off 4 bases at V and 4 bases at J, with 12 bases between the two ends. CDR3 loop: CASSPGLVYNEQFF. For the CDR3, the DNA is TGCGCCAGCAGCCCTGGACTGGTTTACAATGAGCAGTTCTTC.

This clone was seen a single time. This chain links TRBV28 with TRBJ2-3; tentative D call: TRBD2 (6 bases). Germline V CDR1 and CDR2: MDHEN, SYDVKM. The CDR3 has 15 residues. Trimming shortened V by 8 bases and J by 1 base, and 16 bases separated the two germline ends. This CDR3 reads CASGSPSGGTDTQYF. CDR3 nucleotides: TGTGCCAGCGGCTCCCCGTCGGGGGGCACAGATACGCAGTATTTT.

V usage is TRBV7-2 and J usage is TRBJ2-3; 8 positions match TRBD2. The CDR3 covers 17 residues. V was pared by 4 bases and J by 2 bases, with 11 bases of the junction left unmatched. CDR1 is SGHTA and CDR2 is FQGNSA in the germline V gene. CDR3 sequence (DNA): TGTGCCAGCAGCTCGGGGGGGGGACTGGACTACACAGATACGCAGTATTTT. Amino acid sequence: CASSSGGGLDYTDTQYF.

The chain joins TRBV4-1 to TRBJ2-7; TRBD2 is a possible D gene (6 bases). Trimming stripped 4 bases from V and 2 bases from J, with 12 bases between. Germline loops: CDR1 MGHRA, CDR2 YSYEKL. CDR3 length: 14 residues. DNA of the CDR3: TGCGCCAGCAGCCCCGGGACTGTCCCCTACGAGCAGTACTTC. Translating it yields CASSPGTVPYEQYF.

This rearrangement joins TRBV28 to TRBJ1-2; D may be TRBD1 (6 bases). Germline V gene lookup returns CDR1 MDHEN and CDR2 SYDVKM. This CDR3 region has 14 residues. Trimming pared 4 bases from V and 4 bases from J, leaving 13 bases between. In nucleotides, the CDR3 is TGTGCCAGCAGTTCCACCAGGGGTGGCTATGGCTACACCTTC. Translation: CASSSTRGGYGYTF.

The V gene is TRBV4-1, the J gene TRBJ2-2; no clear D gene. The CDR3 length is 13 residues. Trimming took 0 bases from V and 7 from J, leaving 6 bases between them. Germline CDR1 and CDR2: MGHRA and YSYEKL. The CDR3 region has the DNA TGCGCCAGCAGCCAAGAGGCATACGGGGAGCTGTTTTTT. Translating gives CASSQEAYGELFF.

This chain joins TRBV2 and TRBJ2-1, with 9 bases lining up with TRBD1. Germline-derived CDR1 and CDR2 are SNHLY and FYNNEI. The CDR3 covers 13 residues. Trimming took 7 bases from V and 9 from J; bases not matched to a gene: 7. The CDR3 region has the DNA TGTGCCAGCACCGTGGACAGGGGTGGTGAGCAGTTCTTC. This encodes CASTVDRGGEQFF.

The chain links TRBV5-1 to TRBJ2-5, with D possibly TRBD2 on 6 matching bases. The germline gives CDR1 SGHRS, CDR2 YFSETQ. The CDR3 is made up of 16 amino acids. V shed 1 base and J shed 4 bases, with 17 bases lying between them. The CDR3 DNA reads TGCGCCAGCAGCTTGATGACTATGGGAGCGGGAGAGACCCAGTACTTC. Protein sequence: CASSLMTMGAGETQYF.

This clone was detected once. This chain joins TRBV4-2 and TRBJ2-1; a possible D gene is TRBD1 (6 bases). Germline values: CDR1 LGHNA, CDR2 YNFKEQ. This CDR3 comprises 16 residues. Trimming stripped 1 base from V and 0 bases from J, with 10 bases between. The CDR3 here is CASSQGDTRSYNEQFF. The CDR3 DNA follows: TGTGCCAGCAGCCAAGGGGACACCCGCTCCTACAATGAGCAGTTCTTC.

This clone was picked up one time. DNA for the CDR3: TGTGCCAGCAGCTCTAGACAGGCTGGAAACACCATATATTTT. Protein: CASSSRQAGNTIYF. The chain carries TRBV11-2 and TRBJ1-3; D is possibly TRBD1 (6 bases). In germline, CDR1 is SGHAT, CDR2 FQNNGV. The V gene lost 4 bases and the J gene lost 2 bases, with 9 bases spanning the gap. The CDR3 has 14 residues.

The chain has TRBV29-1 and TRBJ2-7, with 7 bases aligning to TRBD1. J gave up 3 bases and V 2 bases, and 10 bases lay outside the gene matches. Germline CDR1 SQVTM, CDR2 ANQGSEA. This CDR3 region has 15 residues. The DNA of the CDR3 is TGCAGCGTTGAAACAGGGGATAGAAACCGCTACGAGCAGTACTTC. Amino acids: CSVETGDRNRYEQYF.

The chain carries TRBV5-1 and TRBJ2-2; a possible D gene is TRBD1 (5 bases). CDR3 length equals 13 residues. Between the trimmed V and J ends, which lost 5 bases and 5 bases, there was a span of 10 bases. Germline CDR1 and CDR2: SGHRS and YFSETQ. The CDR3 DNA reads as TGCGCCAGCAGTCCCCAGGGAACCGGGGAGCTGTTTTTT. This codes for CASSPQGTGELFF. Full variable domain (remainder filled in from reference TRBV5-1 and TRBJ2-2): KAGVTQTPRYLIKTRGQQVTLSCSPISGHRSVSWYQQTPGQGLQFLFEYFSETQRNKGNFPGRFSGRQFSNSRSEMNVSTLELGDSALYLCASSPQGTGELFFGEGSRLTVL.

Here the CDR3 reads CASSLFGGRHEQYF. DNA for the CDR3: TGTGCCAGCAGTTTATTTGGCGGGAGACACGAGCAGTACTTC. The chain links TRBV27 to TRBJ2-7; 7 bases agree with TRBD2. Trimming removed 1 base from V and 5 bases from J; junction bases left unmatched: 5. Per germline, CDR1 MNHEY and CDR2 SMNVEV (reference sequence). The CDR3 length is 14 residues.

The J gene is TRBJ2-3, the V gene TRBV5-1, with unresolved D. This CDR3 has 13 amino acids. Between the trimmed V and J ends, which lost 1 base and 4 bases, there was a span of 7 bases. Germline V gene data show CDR1 as SGHRS and CDR2 as YFSETQ. Here the CDR3 DNA reads TGCGCCAGCAGCTTGCGGAGCCCAGATACGCAGTATTTT. Translation: CASSLRSPDTQYF.

DNA of the CDR3: TGTGCCAGCAGCGTATATACAGGGGGAGCTCCCTATGGCTACACCTTC. It specifies CASSVYTGGAPYGYTF. This chain joins TRBV9 and TRBJ1-2; 8 bases are shared with TRBD1. The CDR3 is made up of 16 amino acids. CDR1 SGDLS and CDR2 YYNGEE come from the germline V gene. Trimming at V came to 1 base and at J to 4 bases, leaving 9 bases not matched to a gene.

This rearrangement joins TRBV5-1 to TRBJ2-5, with 12 bases that match TRBD2. Germline V CDR1 and CDR2: SGHRS, YFSETQ. The trim removed 0 bases at V and 0 bases at J, leaving 3 bases unmatched. This CDR3 has 17 residues. The CDR3 sequence is CASSLGLAGVYQETQYF. In nucleotides, the CDR3 is TGCGCCAGCAGCTTGGGACTAGCGGGAGTCTACCAAGAGACCCAGTACTTC.

The chain is built from TRBV28 and TRBJ2-6, with D maybe TRBD1 (6 bases). V lost 8 bases to trimming and J lost 2 bases, with 13 bases between them. Germline V gene data show CDR1 as MDHEN and CDR2 as SYDVKM. The CDR3 has 15 residues. In DNA, the CDR3 is TGTGCCAGCGGGAAACAGGGTACTGGGGCCAACGTCCTGACTTTC. Translation gives CASGKQGTGANVLTF.

The rearrangement uses TRBV27 and TRBJ2-3, with 14 bases fitting TRBD2. The CDR3 is made up of 17 amino acids. Per germline, CDR1 MNHEY and CDR2 SMNVEV (reference sequence). V lost 6 bases, J lost 3 bases, and 8 bases stayed unmatched. CDR3 region: CASSVRLAGGWTDTQYF. The CDR3 bases are TGTGCCAGCAGCGTCAGACTAGCGGGAGGGTGGACAGATACGCAGTATTTT.

V gene TRBV6-5 combines with J gene TRBJ2-1, with a tentative D call TRBD1 (6 bases). The CDR3 covers 14 residues. The ends were cut back, 5 bases at V and 2 bases at J, with 10 bases in the middle. Germline CDR1 and CDR2: MNHEY and SVGAGI. CDR3 coding DNA: TGTGCCAGCAGTCCAGGGGCGGCCTACAATGAGCAGTTCTTC. It specifies CASSPGAAYNEQFF.

The chain joins TRBV19 to TRBJ2-1; 8 bases are shared with TRBD2. Germline values: CDR1 LNHDA, CDR2 SQIVND (reference sequence). J gave up 7 bases and V 7 bases, and 9 bases lay outside the gene matches. The CDR3 runs 14 residues. CDR3 nucleotides: TGTGCCAGTAAGGGAGCGGGAGTAGGGAATGAGCAGTTCTTC. It codes for CASKGAGVGNEQFF.